Listed here are 26 T cell receptor beta chains from one sample, sequenced in a study of blood T cell repertoires in COVID-19. Generated by immunoSEQ multiplex PCR, the TCRdb table keeps only in-frame clones and is missing some. The profile shows 200,000 to 250,000 clones, 80% to 90% of them singletons. Sequenced input: PBMCs or T cells enriched from blood (not recorded which). The origin of the receptors is a young woman who had been exposed to COVID-19.

The chain employs TRBV30 and TRBJ2-2, with a possible D match to TRBD1 (6 bases). The germline CDR1 and CDR2 sequences are GTSNPN and SVGIG (reference sequence). This CDR3 has 18 amino acids. Trimming removed 0 bases at V and 2 bases at J, with 19 bases between. CDR3 residues: CAWSVRIVRTANTGELFF. CDR3 bases: TGTGCCTGGAGTGTACGTATAGTTAGGACAGCCAACACCGGGGAGCTGTTTTTT.

The chain is built from TRBV7-9 and TRBJ2-3; D is unresolved. V lost 0 bases and J 6 bases, leaving 7 bases between the germline ends. Germline V lookup: CDR1 SEHNR, CDR2 FQNEAQ (reference sequence). The CDR3 runs 13 residues. In DNA, the CDR3 is TGTGCCAGCAGCTTAGCGTTCGTGGATACGCAGTATTTT. This sequence encodes CASSLAFVDTQYF. The full variable domain, completed using reference TRBV7-9 and TRBJ2-3, is DTGVSQNPRHKITKRGQNVTFRCDPISEHNRLYWYRQTLGQGPEFLTYFQNEAQLEKSRLLSDRFSAERPKGSFSTLEIQRTEQGDSAMYLCASSLAFVDTQYFGPGTRLTVL.

This clone was detected only a few times. The gene calls are TRBV30 and TRBJ1-2; possibly TRBD1 for D (5 bases). The V gene lost 0 bases and the J gene lost 8 bases, with 16 bases spanning the gap. Germline V CDR1 and CDR2: GTSNPN, SVGIG (reference sequence). The CDR3 covers 14 residues. In nucleotides, the CDR3 is TGTGCCTGGAGTGTACTACGGGGGGTCGGAGGCTACACCTTC. It codes for CAWSVLRGVGGYTF. Complete variable domain (other parts from reference TRBV30 and TRBJ1-2): SQTIHQWPATLVQPVGSPLSLECTVEGTSNPNLYWYRQAAGRGLQLLFYSVGIGQISSEVPQNLSASRPQDRQFILSSKKLLLSDSGFYLCAWSVLRGVGGYTFGSGTRLTVV.

The gene calls are TRBV2 and TRBJ2-1; a possible D gene is TRBD1 (5 bases). Germline CDR1 SNHLY, CDR2 FYNNEI. CDR3 size: 13 residues. The V gene lost 2 bases and the J gene lost 6 bases, with 8 bases spanning the gap. The CDR3, as DNA: TGTGCCAGCAGTGAACAGGGTTTCAATGAGCAGTTCTTC. It specifies CASSEQGFNEQFF.

In this sample, this clone turned up a few times. The rearrangement uses TRBV6-5 and TRBJ1-1, with D possibly matching TRBD1 (5 bases). The CDR3 extends over 14 amino acids. Germline V gene sequence: CDR1 MNHEY, CDR2 SVGAGI. V lost 6 bases and J lost 8, with 19 bases in between. The CDR3, as DNA: TGTGCCAGCAGACCTACGGTGATTGGGGGGGAAGCTTTCTTT. This codes for CASRPTVIGGEAFF.

The chain links TRBV23-1 to TRBJ2-5; D unclear. TRBV23-1 is assigned to the ORF class and has an uncertain function. The CDR3 extends over 10 amino acids. CDR3 region: CDPSQETQYF. CDR3 coding DNA: TGCGACCCCAGCCAAGAGACCCAGTACTTC.

The V and J genes are TRBV19 and TRBJ1-6; TRBD1 aligns across 7 bases. This CDR3 region has 16 residues. With 4 bases clipped from V and 7 bases from J, the junction kept 10 bases outside the gene matches. Looked up from germline, CDR1 is LNHDA and CDR2 is SQIVND (reference sequence). CDR3 sequence: CASSTQAQGLNSPLHF. The DNA for the CDR3 is TGTGCCAGTAGTACCCAAGCACAGGGGCTGAATTCACCCCTCCACTTT.

This sequence joins TRBV24-1 and TRBJ2-1, with 8 bases matching TRBD2. This CDR3 region has 15 residues. CDR1 is KGHDR, CDR2 SFDVKD, per germline. Unmatched junction bases numbered 8, after V lost 3 bases and J lost 8 bases. DNA of the CDR3: TGTGCCACCAGTGATACCGGGACTAGTCGCTATGAGCAGTTCTTC. Its protein is CATSDTGTSRYEQFF.

CDR3 protein: CSVEQGQWWGYTF. In DNA, the CDR3 is TGCAGCGTTGAACAGGGGCAATGGTGGGGCTACACCTTC. The chain employs TRBV29-1 and TRBJ1-2, with D possibly matching TRBD1 (6 bases). The germline V gene encodes CDR1 SQVTM and CDR2 ANQGSEA. With 2 bases removed from V and 8 bases from J, the gap between germline ends came to 15 bases. The CDR3 has 13 amino acids.

This chain connects TRBV3-1 (or the pseudogene TRBV3-2) to TRBJ2-1; 7 nucleotides align to TRBD1. From germline, CDR1 is LGHDT and CDR2 YNNKEL (reference sequence). V gave up 4 bases and J gave up 5 bases; unmatched junction bases: 5. The CDR3 spans 14 residues. CDR3 in DNA: TGTGCCAGCAGCCTCAAGGACAGGCACAATGAGCAGTTCTTC. This codes for CASSLKDRHNEQFF.

The rearrangement joins TRBV10-3 to TRBJ1-3; 7 bases agree with TRBD1. The CDR3 length is 18 residues. In germline, CDR1 is ENHRY, CDR2 SYGVKD. After removal of 4 bases from V and 7 bases from J, the junction contained 19 bases not matched to a gene. The CDR3 reads CAISASGVEQGTRNTIYF. CDR3 coding DNA: TGTGCCATCAGTGCGAGTGGAGTAGAACAGGGGACTAGGAACACCATATATTTT.

CDR3 protein: CAIKPGQPNTEAFF. As DNA, the CDR3 is TGTGCCATCAAACCGGGACAGCCGAACACTGAAGCTTTCTTT. The J gene is TRBJ1-1, the V gene TRBV10-3; 7 bases are shared with TRBD1. Germline V gives CDR1 ENHRY, CDR2 SYGVKD. The CDR3 is made up of 14 amino acids. Trimming took 7 bases from V and 1 from J; bases not matched to a gene: 6.

This chain uses TRBV3-1 (or the pseudogene TRBV3-2) with TRBJ2-7; 14 bases agree with TRBD2. This CDR3 has 18 amino acids. V lost 3 bases and J lost 3; bases outside the gene matches: 10. From germline, CDR1 is LGHDT and CDR2 YNNKEL (reference sequence). The CDR3 DNA is TGTGCCAGCAGCCAGGGGACTAGCGGGAGTAAATTGGGCTACGAGCAGTACTTC. The encoded protein is CASSQGTSGSKLGYEQYF.

V usage is TRBV10-3 and J usage is TRBJ1-1, with a possible D match to TRBD1 (5 bases). The CDR3 totals 14 residues. Germline CDR1 and CDR2: ENHRY and SYGVKD. The V end lost 6 bases, the J end lost 0 bases, and 11 bases lay between the germline ends. CDR3 sequence (DNA): TGTGCCATCAGAGTACAGGCTATGAACACTGAAGCTTTCTTT. It encodes CAIRVQAMNTEAFF.

This chain uses TRBV6-5 with TRBJ1-1; TRBD1 matches 10 bases. The CDR3 has 14 amino acids. Trimming at V came to 0 bases and at J to 6 bases, leaving 1 base not matched to a gene. Germline V gene lookup returns CDR1 MNHEY and CDR2 SVGAGI. The CDR3 DNA reads as TGTGCCAGCAGTTACTCGGGGACAGGGGCTGAAGCTTTCTTT. It codes for CASSYSGTGAEAFF.

The rearrangement joins TRBV7-9 to TRBJ2-3; TRBD2 matches 9 bases. V lost 4 bases, J lost 2 bases, and 7 bases stayed unmatched. CDR1 and CDR2 from the germline V gene are SEHNR and FQNEAQ (reference sequence). The CDR3 is made up of 16 amino acids. The CDR3 is CASSSRVAGVTDTQYF. CDR3 nucleotides: TGTGCCAGCAGCTCCCGGGTAGCGGGAGTCACAGATACGCAGTATTTT. The full variable domain, rest sourced from reference TRBV7-9 and TRBJ2-3, is DTGVSQNPRHKITKRGQNVTFRCDPISEHNRLYWYRQTLGQGPEFLTYFQNEAQLEKSRLLSDRFSAERPKGSFSTLEIQRTEQGDSAMYLCASSSRVAGVTDTQYFGPGTRLTVL.

The chain couples TRBV29-1 to TRBJ1-2; weak D call: TRBD1 (5 bases). The CDR3 loop spans 12 amino acids. V lost 3 bases and J lost 4, with 9 bases in between. The germline V gene has CDR1 SQVTM and CDR2 ANQGSEA. As DNA, the CDR3 is TGCAGCGTTGATGACAGTTTCTATGGCTACACCTTC. Amino acid sequence: CSVDDSFYGYTF.

This clone was detected only once. The gene calls are TRBV3-1 (or the pseudogene TRBV3-2) and TRBJ2-3, with 8 bases that match TRBD2. This CDR3 region has 17 residues. J lost 0 bases, V lost 3 bases, and 8 bases had no gene match. Germline CDR1 and CDR2: LGHDT and YNNKEL (reference sequence). CDR3 sequence (DNA): TGTGCCAGCAGCCATTTGAGTAGCGGGACTAGCACAGATACGCAGTATTTT. Its translation is CASSHLSSGTSTDTQYF.

V gene TRBV7-8 combines with J gene TRBJ1-1, with TRBD1 identical over 8 bases. In germline, CDR1 is SGHVS, CDR2 FQNEAQ. The CDR3 runs to 12 residues. V lost 5 bases, J lost 5 bases, and 1 base stayed unmatched. The CDR3 bases are TGTGCCAGCAGCCACAGGGGGACTGAAGCTTTCTTT. It yields the protein CASSHRGTEAFF.

V and J are TRBV6-1 and TRBJ2-7; the match to TRBD1 covers 9 bases. CDR1 MNHNS and CDR2 SASEGT come from the germline V gene. CDR3 length: 15 amino acids. Trimming cost V 3 bases and J 2 bases; bases outside gene matches: 5. The CDR3 DNA follows: TGTGCCAGCAGTGAGGGACAGGGTCTACCCTACGAGCAGTACTTC. Amino acid sequence: CASSEGQGLPYEQYF.

This clone was recorded only once. Other DNA sequences from this sample encode an identical CDR3 as well. The chain couples TRBV5-1 to TRBJ1-2, with a weak D call TRBD1 (6 bases). The length of the CDR3 is 15 residues. Germline CDR1 SGHRS, CDR2 YFSETQ. V lost 0 bases and J lost 3, with 12 bases in between. Here the CDR3 DNA reads TGCGCCAGCAGCTTGGAGCGGGGGCGGGACTATGGCTACACCTTC. Translation gives CASSLERGRDYGYTF.

The V gene is TRBV7-6, the J gene TRBJ1-4; D call uncertain. With 5 bases removed from V and 0 bases from J, the gap between germline ends came to 16 bases. The CDR3 has 17 amino acids. Germline CDR1 reads SGHVS; CDR2 reads FNYEAQ. CDR3 residues: CASSLPRLISTNEKLFF. CDR3 DNA: TGTGCCAGCAGCCTACCCCGTTTGATCTCAACTAATGAAAAACTGTTTTTT.

V gene TRBV18 combines with J gene TRBJ1-1, with a weak D call TRBD1 (6 bases). CDR1 and CDR2 (germline): KGHSH, LQKENI. Trimming pared 4 bases from V and 5 bases from J, leaving 14 bases between. The CDR3 is 14 residues long. CDR3 DNA: TGTGCCAGCTCACTACGGACAGAGGTGACTGAAGCTTTCTTT. As protein: CASSLRTEVTEAFF.

CDR3 nucleotide sequence: TGTGCCACCAGCAGACACGGACAGGGGGCTCAGCCCCAGCATTTT. Amino acid sequence: CATSRHGQGAQPQHF. J is TRBJ1-5 and V is TRBV15; TRBD1 matches at 11 bases. The CDR3 runs 15 residues. V lost 2 bases to trimming and J lost 6 bases; unmatched junction nucleotides: 3. CDR1 and CDR2 (germline): LNHNV, YYDKDF (reference sequence).

The chain employs TRBV2 and TRBJ1-2; no reliable D call. This CDR3 has 10 residues. The V gene lost 8 bases and the J gene lost 4 bases, with 5 bases spanning the gap. Germline CDR1 reads SNHLY; CDR2 reads FYNNEI. The CDR3 protein is CASQFYGYTF. CDR3 nucleotide sequence: TGTGCCAGCCAATTCTATGGCTACACCTTC.

As for this clone: A much larger clone lies a single base off, so this may be a read error. The chain carries TRBV28 and TRBJ1-2; a weak D match, TRBD1 (6 bases). Germline loops: CDR1 MDHEN, CDR2 SYDVKM. The CDR3 spans 15 residues. CDR3 DNA: TGTGCCGGCAGTTTATCGCAGGGGTTGGGCTATGGCTACACCTTC. It yields the protein CAGSLSQGLGYGYTF.